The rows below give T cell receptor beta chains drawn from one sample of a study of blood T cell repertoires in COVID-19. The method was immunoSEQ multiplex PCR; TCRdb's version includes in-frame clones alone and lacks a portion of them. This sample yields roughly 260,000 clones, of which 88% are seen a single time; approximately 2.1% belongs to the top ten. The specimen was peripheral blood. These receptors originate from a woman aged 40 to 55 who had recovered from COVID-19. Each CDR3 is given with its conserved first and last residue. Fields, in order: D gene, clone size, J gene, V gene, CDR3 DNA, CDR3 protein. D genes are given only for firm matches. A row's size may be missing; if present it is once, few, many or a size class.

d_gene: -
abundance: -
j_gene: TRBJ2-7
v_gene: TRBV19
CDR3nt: TGTGCCAGTAGTACAATGGCGGGGCTAGCCCACGAGCAGTACTTC
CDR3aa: CASSTMAGLAHEQYF

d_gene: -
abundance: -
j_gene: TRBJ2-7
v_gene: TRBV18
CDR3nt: TGTGCCAGCTCACCAAGATCACTCTACGAGCAGTACTTC
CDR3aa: CASSPRSLYEQYF

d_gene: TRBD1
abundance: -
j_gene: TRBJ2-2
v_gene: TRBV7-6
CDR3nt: TGTGCCAGCAGCGGGGGACAGTTTACCGGGGAGCTGTTTTTT
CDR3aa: CASSGGQFTGELFF

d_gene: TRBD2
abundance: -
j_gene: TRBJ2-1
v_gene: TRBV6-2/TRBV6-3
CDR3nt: TGTGCCAGCAGTTATGGTGGGACTAGGAAGTTCTTC
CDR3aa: CASSYGGTRKFF

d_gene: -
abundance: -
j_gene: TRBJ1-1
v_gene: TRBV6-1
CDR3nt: TGTGCCAGCAGTGAAGGGAGGAACACTGAAGCTTTCTTT
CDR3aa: CASSEGRNTEAFF

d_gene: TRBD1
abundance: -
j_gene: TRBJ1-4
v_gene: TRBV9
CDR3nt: TGTGCCAGCAGCACCATGACAGGGAATAATGAAAAACTGTTTTTT
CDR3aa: CASSTMTGNNEKLFF

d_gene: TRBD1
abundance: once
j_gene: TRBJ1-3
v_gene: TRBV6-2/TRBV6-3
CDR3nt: TGTGCCAGCAGACCTACCGGGACAGTCAACTCTGGAAACACCATATATTTT
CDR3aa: CASRPTGTVNSGNTIYF

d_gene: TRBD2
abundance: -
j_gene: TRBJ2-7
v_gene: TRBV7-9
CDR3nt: TGTGCCAGCAGCCGACTAGCGGGCGGCTCCTACGAGCAGTACTTC
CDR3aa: CASSRLAGGSYEQYF

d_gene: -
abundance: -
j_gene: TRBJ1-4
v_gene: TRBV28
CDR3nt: TGTGCCAGCAGTGAAGGCCAGCGGGGTGAAAAACTGTTTTTT
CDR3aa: CASSEGQRGEKLFF

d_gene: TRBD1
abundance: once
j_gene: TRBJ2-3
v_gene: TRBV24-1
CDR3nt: TGTGCCACCAGTGACCCGGGAACAGGGGCAGATACGCAGTATTTT
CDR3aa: CATSDPGTGADTQYF

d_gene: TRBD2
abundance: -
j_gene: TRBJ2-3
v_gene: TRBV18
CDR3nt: TGTGCCAGCTCACCCTGGACTAGCGGGGGGGCAGATACGCAGTATTTT
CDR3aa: CASSPWTSGGADTQYF

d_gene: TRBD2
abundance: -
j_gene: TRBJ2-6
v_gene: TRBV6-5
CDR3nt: TGTGCCAGCAGTTTGCGGGGGTCTGGGGCCAACGTCCTGACTTTC
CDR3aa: CASSLRGSGANVLTF

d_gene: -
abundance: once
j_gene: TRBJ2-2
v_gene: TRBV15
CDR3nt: TGTGCCACCAGCAGAGTTTCTGGACAGATCTTCTTCGGGGAGCTGTTTTTT
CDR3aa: CATSRVSGQIFFGELFF

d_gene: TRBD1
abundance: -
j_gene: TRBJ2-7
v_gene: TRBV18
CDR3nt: TGTGCCAGCTCACAAACGACAGGGGGCAAGTTCGAGCAGTACTTC
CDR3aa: CASSQTTGGKFEQYF

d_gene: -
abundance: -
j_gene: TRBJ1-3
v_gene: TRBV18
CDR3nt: TGTGCCAGCTCACCACCTCCTGGCAGGGGCTCTGGAAACACCATATATTTT
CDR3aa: CASSPPPGRGSGNTIYF

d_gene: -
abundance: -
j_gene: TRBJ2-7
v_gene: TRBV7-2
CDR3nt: TGTGCCAGCAGCTCCAGGGGACGAACTACTGGAGAGCAGTACTTC
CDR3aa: CASSSRGRTTGEQYF

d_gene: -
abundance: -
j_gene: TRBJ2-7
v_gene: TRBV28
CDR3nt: TGTGCCAGCAGTTCCCCGAATCTAGGATACTACGAGCAGTACTTC
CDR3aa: CASSSPNLGYYEQYF

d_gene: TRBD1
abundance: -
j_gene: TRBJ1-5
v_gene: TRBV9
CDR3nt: TGTGCCAGCAGCGTAACAGGGGAGAGCAATCAGCCCCAGCATTTT
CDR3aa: CASSVTGESNQPQHF

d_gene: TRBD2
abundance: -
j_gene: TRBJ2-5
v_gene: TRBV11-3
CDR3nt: TGTGCCAGCAGCCCTAGCGGGGGGGACCAAGAGACCCAGTACTTC
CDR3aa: CASSPSGGDQETQYF

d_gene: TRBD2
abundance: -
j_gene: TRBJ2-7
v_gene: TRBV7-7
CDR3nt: TGTGCTAGCAGCTCCCGGGTAGCGGGGGGCAGAAAGTACGAGCAGTACTTC
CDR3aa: CASSSRVAGGRKYEQYF

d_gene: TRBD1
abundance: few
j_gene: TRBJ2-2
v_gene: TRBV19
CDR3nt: TGTGCCATCGCCGACGGACAGGGGAGGACCACCGGGGAGCTGTTTTTT
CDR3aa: CAIADGQGRTTGELFF

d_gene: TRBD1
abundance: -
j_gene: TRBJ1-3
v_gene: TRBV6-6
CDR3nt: TGTGCCAGCAGTCCTTACAGAAAGACAGGGGCCTCTGGAAACACCATATATTTT
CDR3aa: CASSPYRKTGASGNTIYF